This TCR beta chain was profiled in a study of neurological immune-mediated disorders. This clonotype was seen only a few times. Synthesis of cDNA was carried out by template-switch 5'RACE. The reaction used 10-nucleotide random UMIs. Using its own MiXCR run on the 5' RACE reads, TCRdb lists one record per CDR3 protein. The sample consists of roughly 23,000 distinct CDR3 sequences, 8% to 13% of them appearing once. Trimming removed 7 bases at V and 2 bases at J, with 14 bases between. Germline CDR1 GTSNPN, CDR2 SVGIG (reference sequence). The CDR3 is 13 amino acids. The TCR was taken from a woman aged 55-75 years with HTLV-1-associated myelopathy (HAM/TSP). The chain is built from TRBV30 and TRBJ2-5; D may be TRBD2 (7 bases). The sample taken for sequencing was PBMCs. The CDR3, as DNA: TGTGCCTCCAAAGGGGGGGGGCAAGAGACCCAGTACTTC. Residues: CASKGGGQETQYF.